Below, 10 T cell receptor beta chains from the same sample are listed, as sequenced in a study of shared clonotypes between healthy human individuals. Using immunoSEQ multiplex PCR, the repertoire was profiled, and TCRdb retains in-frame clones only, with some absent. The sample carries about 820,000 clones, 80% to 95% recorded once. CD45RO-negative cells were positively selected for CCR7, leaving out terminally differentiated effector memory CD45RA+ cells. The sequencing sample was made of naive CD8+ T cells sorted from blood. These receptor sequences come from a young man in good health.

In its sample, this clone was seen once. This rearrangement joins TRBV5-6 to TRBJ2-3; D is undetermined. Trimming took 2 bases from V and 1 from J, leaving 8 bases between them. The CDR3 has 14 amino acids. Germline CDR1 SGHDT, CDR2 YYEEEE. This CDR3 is CASSLNGGTDTQYF. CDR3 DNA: TGTGCCAGCAGCTTAAATGGGGGCACAGATACGCAGTATTTT.

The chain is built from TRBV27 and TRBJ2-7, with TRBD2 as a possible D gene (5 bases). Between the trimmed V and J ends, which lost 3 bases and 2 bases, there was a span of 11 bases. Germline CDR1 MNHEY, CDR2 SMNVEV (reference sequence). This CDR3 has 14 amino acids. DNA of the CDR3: TGTGCCAGCAGTTTGACACCTAGCACCTACGAGCAGTACTTC. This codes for CASSLTPSTYEQYF.

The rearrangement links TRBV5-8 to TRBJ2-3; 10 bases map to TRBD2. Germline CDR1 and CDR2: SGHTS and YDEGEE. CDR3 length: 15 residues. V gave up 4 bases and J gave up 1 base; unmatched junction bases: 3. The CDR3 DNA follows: TGTGCCAGCAGCCAAGGGACTAGCGGCACAGATACGCAGTATTTT. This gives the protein CASSQGTSGTDTQYF.

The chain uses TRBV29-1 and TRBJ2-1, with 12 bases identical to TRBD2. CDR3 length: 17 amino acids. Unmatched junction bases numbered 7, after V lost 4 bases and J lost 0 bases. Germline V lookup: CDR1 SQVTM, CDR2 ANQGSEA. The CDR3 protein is CSVAGLAGGDSYNEQFF. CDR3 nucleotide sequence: TGCAGCGTTGCGGGGCTAGCGGGAGGGGACTCCTACAATGAGCAGTTCTTC.

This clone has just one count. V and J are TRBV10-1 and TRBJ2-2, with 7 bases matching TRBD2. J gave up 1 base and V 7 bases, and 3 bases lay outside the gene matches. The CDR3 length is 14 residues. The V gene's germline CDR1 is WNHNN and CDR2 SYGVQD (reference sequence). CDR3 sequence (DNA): TGCGCCAGCACGCCTAGCGGGAACACCGGGGAGCTGTTTTTT. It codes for CASTPSGNTGELFF.

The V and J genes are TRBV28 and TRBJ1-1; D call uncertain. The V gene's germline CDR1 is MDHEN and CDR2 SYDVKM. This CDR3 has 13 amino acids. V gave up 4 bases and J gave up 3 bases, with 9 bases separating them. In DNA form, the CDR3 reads TGTGCCAGCAGTTGGACGGAGTACACTGAAGCTTTCTTT. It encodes CASSWTEYTEAFF.

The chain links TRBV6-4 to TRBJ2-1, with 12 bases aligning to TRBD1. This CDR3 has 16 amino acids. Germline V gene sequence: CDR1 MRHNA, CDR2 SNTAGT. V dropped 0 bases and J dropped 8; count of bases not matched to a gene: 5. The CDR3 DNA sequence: TGTGCCAGCAGTGACTCCCGGGACAGGGGGCTAGATGAGCAGTTCTTC. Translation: CASSDSRDRGLDEQFF.

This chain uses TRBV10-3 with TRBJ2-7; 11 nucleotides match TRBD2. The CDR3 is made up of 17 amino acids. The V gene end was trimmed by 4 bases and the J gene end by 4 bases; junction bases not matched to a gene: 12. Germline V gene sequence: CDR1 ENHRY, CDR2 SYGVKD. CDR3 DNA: TGTGCCATCAGTGCGTTGACTAGCGGGATTCCCGGGTACGAGCAGTACTTC. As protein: CAISALTSGIPGYEQYF.

The CDR3 sequence: CASSDAGTLFEKLFF. The CDR3, as DNA: TGTGCCAGCAGCGACGCCGGGACGTTGTTTGAAAAACTGTTTTTT. This chain uses TRBV9 with TRBJ1-4, with a tentative D call TRBD1 (5 bases). The CDR3 consists of 15 residues. CDR1 SGDLS and CDR2 YYNGEE come from the germline V gene. Trimming removed 3 bases from V and 7 bases from J, with 16 bases in between.

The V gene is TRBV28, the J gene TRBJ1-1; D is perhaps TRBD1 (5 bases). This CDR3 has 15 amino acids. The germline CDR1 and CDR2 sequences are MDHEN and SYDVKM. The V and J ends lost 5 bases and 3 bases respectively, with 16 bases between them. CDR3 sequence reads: CASSVGAGRDTEAFF. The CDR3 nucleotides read TGTGCCAGCAGTGTCGGGGCGGGAAGGGACACTGAAGCTTTCTTT. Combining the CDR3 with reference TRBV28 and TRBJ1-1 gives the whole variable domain DVKVTQSSRYLVKRTGEKVFLECVQDMDHENMFWYRQDPGLGLRLIYFSYDVKMKEKGDIPEGYSVSREKKERFSLILESASTNQTSMYLCASSVGAGRDTEAFFGQGTRLTVV.